A selection of T cell receptor beta chains follows, all from one sample in a study of T-cell memory formation after mild COVID-19. TCRdb reanalysed the 5' RACE reads using MiXCR and keeps one entry per CDR3 protein. The repertoire has 100,000 to 150,000 distinct CDR3 sequences, around 15% of them found once; the top ten carry about 5.2%. Sequencing was performed on PBMCs or a T cell subset sorted from them (not recorded which). These receptors came from a man aged 18 to 30 who had mild COVID-19 (a few samples of this study predate the infection). Cell type and time point are not known. Both conserved end residues are part of each CDR3. Each record gives: J gene, clone size, V gene, D gene, CDR3 DNA, CDR3 protein. D genes are given only for firm matches. A clone size is listed for some rows: how often the clone was seen (once, few, many), or a class if it is expanded.

TRBJ2-7,.,TRBV10-3,.,TGTGCCATCAGTGGGGAGGCTGGGTCTTCCTACGAGCAGTACTTC,CAISGEAGSSYEQYF
TRBJ2-1,.,TRBV28,.,TGTGCCAGCAGTATACTAGTGGAGCAGTTCTTC,CASSILVEQFF
TRBJ1-2,few,TRBV6-5,.,TGTGCCAGCAGTTACGCCCGGCGCTATGGCTACACCTTC,CASSYARRYGYTF
TRBJ1-5,.,TRBV4-1,.,TGCGCCAGCAGCCAAGAAGGTAGGGCTCAGCCCCAGAATTTT,CASSQEGRAQPQNF
TRBJ2-1,few,TRBV29-1,.,TGCAGCGTCCCCCACGGGCACTATCAGTTCTTC,CSVPHGHYQFF
TRBJ2-7,few,TRBV6-5,.,TGTGCCAGCTTGAGTAGCTCCTACGAGCAGTACTTC,CASLSSSYEQYF
TRBJ2-1,many,TRBV5-1,TRBD2,TGCGCCAGCAGCTTGAGGCGGGGGGCCTACAATGAGCAGTTCTTC,CASSLRRGAYNEQFF
TRBJ1-1,few,TRBV24-1,.,TGTGCCACCAGTGATTCAGGGACTGTCGACACTGAAGCTTTCTTT,CATSDSGTVDTEAFF
TRBJ2-1,.,TRBV10-3,TRBD2,TGTGCCATCAGTGAGACCCCCGGGGGGGTCAATGAGCAGTTCTTC,CAISETPGGVNEQFF
TRBJ2-1,.,TRBV30,.,TGTGCCTGGAACCCACAGTCTGTGGAGCAGTTCTTC,CAWNPQSVEQFF
TRBJ2-4,few,TRBV19,TRBD2,TGTGCCAGTAGTTACCCTGCTAGCGGTCAAAACATTCAGTACTTC,CASSYPASGQNIQYF
TRBJ2-3,.,TRBV28,.,TGTGCCAGCAGTTCCGGACTGACAGATACGCAGTATTTT,CASSSGLTDTQYF
TRBJ2-5,.,TRBV7-2,TRBD2,TGTGCCAGCAGCTTAGCCCGGGGGGTTCAGACCCAGTACTTC,CASSLARGVQTQYF
TRBJ1-4,.,TRBV5-1,.,TGCGCCAGCAGCCCGGGCTTCGGAGAAAAACTGTTTTTT,CASSPGFGEKLFF
TRBJ1-1,.,TRBV20-1,.,TGCAGTGCTAGGGTGAACACTGAAGCTTTCTTT,CSARVNTEAFF
TRBJ1-2,.,TRBV5-6,TRBD1,TGTGCCAGCAGTTGGGGACAGGCGGTAGATGGCTACACCTTC,CASSWGQAVDGYTF
TRBJ2-3,.,TRBV9,.,TGTGCCAGCAGCGTAGGGGGGTGGAGCACAGATACGCAGTATTTT,CASSVGGWSTDTQYF
TRBJ2-3,.,TRBV5-1,.,TGCGCCAGCAGCTTCACGGACTATACAGATACGCAGTATTTT,CASSFTDYTDTQYF
TRBJ2-1,many,TRBV6-2/TRBV6-3,TRBD2,TGTGCCAGCAGACGAGCGGGGGGTAGCCATGAGCAGTTCTTC,CASRRAGGSHEQFF
TRBJ2-3,.,TRBV10-3,.,TGTGCCATCAGTGAGTCTGGCACAGATACGCAGTATTTT,CAISESGTDTQYF
TRBJ1-2,.,TRBV5-4,.,TGTGCCAGCAGCAGACCCCGGGAACGCTATGGCTACACCTTC,CASSRPRERYGYTF
TRBJ1-2,few,TRBV12-3/TRBV12-4,.,TGTGCCAGCAGTTTAGAGTACGGCGTCTATGGCTACACCTTC,CASSLEYGVYGYTF